This TCR beta chain was recovered during a study of shared clonotypes between healthy human individuals. Study results and limitations: Rarefaction exposed incomplete sorted-subset sequencing despite large depth.

None of the donors, who were healthy HIV-negative adults, had recently had acute infections or vaccinations. Data came from immunoSEQ multiplex PCR; TCRdb stores just in-frame clones and leaves some out. The sample carries 850,000 to 1,200,000 clones, about 75% recorded once. This clone was detected a few times. Its antigen is not identified. V gave up 5 bases and J gave up 2 bases, with 10 bases separating them. Germline V gene lookup returns CDR1 SQVTM and CDR2 ANQGSEA. The CDR3 totals 12 residues. The V and J genes are TRBV29-1 and TRBJ2-7, with D maybe TRBD2 (6 bases). Input material: memory CD4+ T cells sorted from blood. Subset in this sample: CD45RA-negative fraction. This clonotype was obtained from a man aged 18 to 29 in good health. This CDR3 reads CSVRGSPYEQYF. CDR3 in DNA: TGCAGCGTTCGGGGGTCTCCCTACGAGCAGTACTTC.